Each of the 19 T cell receptor beta chains below was sequenced from the same sample in a study of shared clonotypes between healthy human individuals. Produced via immunoSEQ multiplex PCR; TCRdb's table is partial and in-frame only. Of more than 2,000,000 clones in the sample, over 85% were seen once. The specimen was naive CD4+ T cells sorted from blood. As to subset: CD45RA+ positively selected. The source of these receptors is a man aged 18-30 years in good health.

The rearrangement uses TRBV29-1 and TRBJ2-7, with TRBD1 identical over 7 bases. The CDR3 runs to 13 residues. CDR1 is SQVTM and CDR2 is ANQGSEA in the germline V gene. With 6 bases clipped from V and 1 base from J, the junction kept 6 bases outside the gene matches. CDR3 coding DNA: TGCAGCGTCCGGGACAGCCGATCCTACGAGCAGTACTTC. Translation gives CSVRDSRSYEQYF.

This clone occurred a few times. The CDR3 region is CASSLMGNQPQHF. The CDR3 DNA sequence: TGCGCCAGCAGCTTGATGGGGAATCAGCCCCAGCATTTT. The chain joins TRBV5-1 to TRBJ1-5; D gene unclear. Trimming stripped 1 base from V and 4 bases from J, with 6 bases between. The CDR3 length is 13 residues. Germline CDR1 and CDR2: SGHRS and YFSETQ. Looking up the rest from reference TRBV5-1 and TRBJ1-5 gives the full variable domain: KAGVTQTPRYLIKTRGQQVTLSCSPISGHRSVSWYQQTPGQGLQFLFEYFSETQRNKGNFPGRFSGRQFSNSRSEMNVSTLELGDSALYLCASSLMGNQPQHFGDGTRLSIL.

This clone was seen only a few times. Other nucleotide sequences in the sample specify the same CDR3. The chain combines TRBV5-1 with TRBJ1-1, with D possibly TRBD1 on 5 matching bases. There are 14 residues in the CDR3. The V gene lost 0 bases and the J gene lost 1 base, with 7 bases spanning the gap. CDR1 and CDR2 from the germline V gene are SGHRS and YFSETQ. The CDR3, as DNA: TGCGCCAGCAGCTTGGGTGGGACGAACACTGAAGCTTTCTTT. Translation gives CASSLGGTNTEAFF.

The chain employs TRBV10-3 and TRBJ2-7, with D unclear. Trimming removed 2 bases at V and 0 bases at J, with 11 bases between. The germline V gene has CDR1 ENHRY and CDR2 SYGVKD. This CDR3 contains 15 residues. CDR3 amino acids: CAISERAVSSYEQYF. In nucleotides, the CDR3 is TGTGCCATCAGTGAGAGGGCTGTCAGCTCCTACGAGCAGTACTTC.

The V call is TRBV2, the J call TRBJ2-3; TRBD2 agrees at 8 bases. The CDR3 totals 14 residues. Trimming took 8 bases from V and 0 from J; bases not matched to a gene: 4. The germline V gene has CDR1 SNHLY and CDR2 FYNNEI. CDR3 residues: CASCGGLSTDTQYF. In nucleotides, the CDR3 is TGTGCCAGCTGCGGGGGGCTTAGCACAGATACGCAGTATTTT.

The chain combines TRBV5-1 with TRBJ1-2; weak D call: TRBD1 (6 bases). The CDR3 runs 14 residues. Germline-derived CDR1 and CDR2 are SGHRS and YFSETQ. Trimming pared 3 bases from V and 1 base from J, leaving 10 bases between. In DNA form, the CDR3 reads TGCGCCAGCAGCTATACAGGGAATAACTATGGCTACACCTTC. This sequence encodes CASSYTGNNYGYTF.

The V call is TRBV19, the J call TRBJ1-2; 10 bases are a match to TRBD1. V shed 5 bases and J 2 bases; nucleotides not matched to a gene: 5. Germline CDR1 reads LNHDA; CDR2 reads SQIVND (reference sequence). This CDR3 is built from 15 residues. CDR3 amino acids: CASSSTGGRNYGYTF. In nucleotides, the CDR3 is TGTGCCAGTAGTTCGACAGGGGGCAGGAACTATGGCTACACCTTC.

The rearrangement uses TRBV7-8 and TRBJ1-1, with a tentative D call TRBD1 (5 bases). The germline V gene encodes CDR1 SGHVS and CDR2 FQNEAQ. Trimming shortened V by 5 bases and J by 0 bases, and 16 bases separated the two germline ends. This CDR3 region has 16 residues. The CDR3 DNA is TGTGCCAGCAGCCCTAGAAGGGGTCAGATGAACACTGAAGCTTTCTTT. Protein product: CASSPRRGQMNTEAFF.

The gene calls are TRBV7-6 and TRBJ1-2; D uncertain. The length of the CDR3 is 13 residues. Germline lookup yields CDR1 SGHVS and CDR2 FNYEAQ. Trimming removed 0 bases from V and 7 bases from J, with 9 bases in between. The CDR3 loop reads CASSLAGSSGYTF. The CDR3 DNA reads TGTGCCAGCAGCTTAGCAGGGAGTTCTGGCTACACCTTC. The full variable domain, rest sourced from reference TRBV7-6 and TRBJ1-2, is GAGVSQSPRYKVTKRGQDVALRCDPISGHVSLYWYRQALGQGPEFLTYFNYEAQQDKSGLPNDRFSAERPEGSISTLTIQRTEQRDSAMYRCASSLAGSSGYTFGSGTRLTVV.

As concerns this clone: At the DNA level, this CDR3 is encoded by other sequences in the same sample as well. The chain has TRBV11-2 and TRBJ2-7, with 8 bases identical to TRBD2. Germline V gives CDR1 SGHAT, CDR2 FQNNGV. V was clipped by 1 base and J by 3 bases; unmatched bases: 5. The CDR3 runs 15 residues. The CDR3 bases are TGTGCCAGCAGCTTAGGCCCAGCGGGAGTCTACGAGCAGTACTTC. This codes for CASSLGPAGVYEQYF.

The chain has TRBV5-8 and TRBJ2-5; TRBD1 might be the D (6 bases). The CDR3 is 15 amino acids. Germline V CDR1 and CDR2: SGHTS, YDEGEE. Trimming took 2 bases from V and 5 from J, leaving 16 bases between them. The CDR3 coding sequence is TGTGCCAGCAGCTTAGACGGACGAAGGGGGGAGACCCAGTACTTC. Its protein product is CASSLDGRRGETQYF.

The rearrangement uses TRBV7-2 and TRBJ1-1; D is ambiguous. The CDR3 has 13 amino acids. CDR1 and CDR2 from the germline V gene are SGHTA and FQGNSA. V gave up 2 bases and J gave up 3 bases, with 7 bases separating them. The CDR3 protein is CASSLFRDTEAFF. Here the CDR3 DNA reads TGTGCCAGCAGCTTATTCCGGGACACTGAAGCTTTCTTT.

V gene TRBV19 combines with J gene TRBJ1-5; D gene uncertain. Germline-derived CDR1 and CDR2 are LNHDA and SQIVND (reference sequence). Trimming shortened V by 4 bases and J by 0 bases, and 10 bases separated the two germline ends. There are 15 residues in the CDR3. CDR3 amino acids: CASSTPLYSNQPQHF. The CDR3 coding sequence is TGTGCCAGTAGTACCCCCCTATATAGCAATCAGCCCCAGCATTTT.

This chain connects TRBV5-1 to TRBJ1-2; maybe TRBD1 (5 bases). This CDR3 has 15 residues. V was clipped by 4 bases and J by 6 bases, with 19 bases between them. The germline CDR1 and CDR2 sequences are SGHRS and YFSETQ. CDR3 in amino acids: CASSPPTDTPDGYTF. CDR3 DNA sequence: TGCGCCAGCAGCCCCCCGACAGACACCCCCGATGGCTACACCTTC.

The J gene is TRBJ2-3, the V gene TRBV6-6; 11 nucleotides line up with TRBD2. Germline loops: CDR1 MNHNY, CDR2 SVGAGI (reference sequence). Germline trimming cut 5 bases from V and 6 bases from J; bases unmatched to any gene: 4. The CDR3 is 14 residues long. CDR3 DNA: TGTGCCAGCAGTCCACTAGCGGGGGTGGATACGCAGTATTTT. Residues: CASSPLAGVDTQYF.

The rearrangement uses TRBV10-1 and TRBJ2-1; 8 positions match TRBD2. Per germline, CDR1 WNHNN and CDR2 SYGVQD (reference sequence). CDR3 length: 14 amino acids. V lost 8 bases, J lost 2 bases, and 5 bases stayed unmatched. CDR3 nucleotide sequence: TGCGCCAGCGCCGGGACTAGGGCCTACAATGAGCAGTTCTTC. Protein product: CASAGTRAYNEQFF.

The chain has TRBV9 and TRBJ2-2; the match to TRBD1 covers 10 bases. Per the germline V gene, CDR1 is SGDLS and CDR2 is YYNGEE. Trimming at V came to 1 base and at J to 2 bases, leaving 2 bases not matched to a gene. The CDR3 sequence is 16 residues long. The CDR3 region is CASSVRDRGNTGELFF. The DNA of the CDR3 is TGTGCCAGCAGCGTACGGGACAGGGGTAACACCGGGGAGCTGTTTTTT.

As for this clone: Other DNA sequences in the sample encode the same CDR3. The chain carries TRBV5-1 and TRBJ2-7, with D unclear. CDR1 is SGHRS and CDR2 is YFSETQ in the germline V gene. CDR3 length equals 14 residues. Trimming removed 1 base at V and 0 bases at J, with 8 bases between. CDR3 region: CASSLSSGSYEQYF. CDR3 in DNA: TGCGCCAGCAGCTTGTCGTCGGGCTCCTACGAGCAGTACTTC.

This clone has a handful of counts. The chain carries TRBV10-3 and TRBJ1-3; D not certain. Germline assignment: CDR1 ENHRY and CDR2 SYGVKD. V shed 3 bases and J shed 8 bases, with 5 bases lying between them. The CDR3 runs to 11 residues. The CDR3 nucleotides are TGTGCCATCAGTGACGGAGACACCATATATTTT. It yields the protein CAISDGDTIYF.